These 26 T cell receptor beta chains share one sample of origin, sequenced in a study of T cells in Graves' hyperthyroidism and ophthalmopathy. RNA transcripts provided the source from which TCR beta CDR3 regions were amplified. The TCR CDR3 first-round RT-PCR relied on the HTBI primer set. From the multiplex PCR reads, TCRdb called clonotypes with MiXCR, one entry per CDR3 protein. The sample has over 300,000 distinct CDR3 sequences; roughly 13% are singletons. Sequenced: blood. The receptors were gathered from a woman in her sixties with Graves' hyperthyroidism.

CDR3 loop: CASSPQAGGYNEQFF. CDR3 bases: TGTGCCAGCAGCCCCCAAGCCGGGGGCTACAATGAGCAGTTCTTC. The V call is TRBV7-3, the J call TRBJ2-1, with D tentatively TRBD2 (6 bases). V lost 5 bases and J lost 3, with 14 bases in between. The CDR3 is 15 residues long. Germline V gene data show CDR1 as SGHTA and CDR2 as FQGTGA.

This clonotype came up many times. The V call is TRBV29-1, the J call TRBJ2-1; 8 positions agree with TRBD1. V lost 6 bases to trimming and J lost 10 bases; unmatched junction nucleotides: 8. CDR1 is SQVTM and CDR2 is ANQGSEA in the germline V gene. This CDR3 is built from 12 residues. CDR3: CSVQGASGEQFF. DNA of the CDR3: TGCAGCGTCCAGGGGGCGTCTGGGGAGCAGTTCTTC.

This clonotype was counted many times. The chain recombines TRBV2 with TRBJ2-3, with 7 nucleotides matching TRBD2. CDR1 is SNHLY and CDR2 is FYNNEI in the germline V gene. CDR3 length equals 15 residues. The trim removed 1 base at V and 4 bases at J, leaving 5 bases unmatched. As DNA, the CDR3 is TGTGCCAGCAGTGAAGTGGGCGGGAGTGCAGATACGCAGTATTTT. It yields the protein CASSEVGGSADTQYF.

This clonotype was seen repeatedly, ten times or more. The chain links TRBV7-9 to TRBJ2-7; TRBD1 matches at 10 bases. The CDR3 covers 15 residues. V shed 6 bases, J shed 5 bases, and the junction held 10 bases outside the gene matches. Germline-derived CDR1 and CDR2 are SEHNR and FQNEAQ (reference sequence). This CDR3 is CASSSRQGARDEQYF. CDR3 bases: TGTGCCAGCAGTTCCAGACAGGGGGCGAGGGACGAGCAGTACTTC.

This clonotype has at least ten counts. The rearrangement joins TRBV28 to TRBJ2-7, with TRBD2 identical over 11 bases. Germline CDR1 reads MDHEN; CDR2 reads SYDVKM. V dropped 6 bases and J dropped 2; count of bases not matched to a gene: 6. This CDR3 region has 15 residues. The CDR3 region is CASRPTSGGAYEQYF. The CDR3 coding sequence is TGTGCCAGCAGACCCACTAGCGGGGGAGCCTACGAGCAGTACTTC.

This clonotype was picked up many times. The chain has TRBV28 and TRBJ2-7, with 8 bases that match TRBD1. The CDR3 length is 14 residues. Unmatched junction bases numbered 7, after V lost 4 bases and J lost 5 bases. The germline CDR1 and CDR2 sequences are MDHEN and SYDVKM. For the CDR3, the DNA is TGTGCCAGCAGTTACCACGGGACAGGCAACGAGCAGTACTTC. This encodes CASSYHGTGNEQYF.

On this clonotype itself: Germline and junction disagree at one end, which may indicate a read error. The chain joins TRBV2 to TRBJ2-7, with D possibly TRBD2 on 5 matching bases. CDR1 SNHLY and CDR2 FYNNEI come from the germline V gene. CDR3 length equals 13 residues. The CDR3 DNA follows: TGTGCCATCAGTGACCTAGCATCTACCGAGCAGTACTTC. Translated, it gives CAISDLASTEQYF.

CDR3 region: CASSPIDTQYF. In DNA form, the CDR3 reads TGTGCCAGCTCACCAATAGATACGCAGTATTTT. The chain has TRBV18 and TRBJ2-3; no reliable D call. CDR3 length equals 11 residues. The germline V gene encodes CDR1 KGHSH and CDR2 LQKENI. The V end lost 2 bases, the J end lost 5 bases, and 2 bases lay between the germline ends.

This clonotype was seen ten or more times. This chain uses TRBV6-1 with TRBJ2-7; D call uncertain. V was pared by 7 bases and J by 4 bases, with 8 bases between. The CDR3 is 11 amino acids. Germline CDR1 reads MNHNS; CDR2 reads SASEGT. CDR3 sequence (DNA): TGTGCCAGCACCTTAAATTACGAGCAGTACTTC. It yields the protein CASTLNYEQYF.

This clonotype was counted many times. The DNA of the CDR3 is TGTGCCAGCAGTAAGGGACGTAGGAAGTCTGGGGCCAACGTCCTGACTTTC. This codes for CASSKGRRKSGANVLTF. V gene TRBV12-3 or TRBV12-4 combines with J gene TRBJ2-6; D possibly uses TRBD1 or TRBD2 (5 bases each). The V end was cut by 5 bases, the J end by 1 base, with 15 bases between. The CDR3 length is 17 residues.

The J gene is TRBJ2-5, the V gene TRBV5-6; D unclear. The CDR3 has 13 residues. Germline-derived CDR1 and CDR2 are SGHDT and YYEEEE. Trimming took 2 bases from V and 3 from J, leaving 8 bases between them. CDR3 in DNA: TGTGCCAGCAGCTTTCGGCTAGAAGAGACCCAGTACTTC. Translating gives CASSFRLEETQYF.

This clonotype has at least ten counts. The genes are TRBV28 and TRBJ1-1; D is possibly TRBD1 (5 bases). The CDR3 sequence is 13 residues long. Trimming stripped 8 bases from V and 1 base from J, with 11 bases between. The germline gives CDR1 MDHEN, CDR2 SYDVKM. The CDR3 nucleotides read TGTGCCAGCGTAGGGACCGAGAACACTGAAGCTTTCTTT. This encodes CASVGTENTEAFF. Together with reference TRBV28 and TRBJ1-1, the CDR3 gives the full variable domain: DVKVTQSSRYLVKRTGEKVFLECVQDMDHENMFWYRQDPGLGLRLIYFSYDVKMKEKGDIPEGYSVSREKKERFSLILESASTNQTSMYLCASVGTENTEAFFGQGTRLTVV.

Regarding this clonotype: One base away lies a much larger clone, so this may be a sequencing read error. The rearrangement links TRBV20-1 to TRBJ2-3; D not resolved. The length of the CDR3 is 12 residues. V lost 3 bases to trimming and J lost 5 bases, with 9 bases between them. CDR1 is DFQATT and CDR2 is SNEGSKA in the germline V gene (reference sequence). CDR3 loop: CSARPHVDTQYF. CDR3 DNA sequence: TGCAGTGCTAGGCCACATGTAGATACGCAGTATTTT.

As for this clonotype: A single base separates this from a much larger clone, so it may be a read error. The CDR3 protein is CASMRGNTGELFF. DNA for the CDR3: TGTGCCAGCATGAGGGGGAACACCGGGGAGCTGTTTTTT. The V call is TRBV2, the J call TRBJ2-2; D assignment may be TRBD1 or TRBD2 (5 bases each). Trimming stripped 7 bases from V and 1 base from J, with 7 bases between. Germline V gives CDR1 SNHLY, CDR2 FYNNEI. The CDR3 loop spans 13 amino acids.

This clonotype was picked up many times. This chain links TRBV5-5 with TRBJ2-7; D may be TRBD1 (7 bases). Germline V lookup: CDR1 SGHKS, CDR2 YYEKEE (reference sequence). The V gene lost 4 bases and the J gene lost 6 bases, with 14 bases spanning the gap. This CDR3 contains 13 residues. Here the CDR3 DNA reads TGTGCCAGCAGCCCCCAGGGGGGACTCGAGCAGTACTTC. Its translation: CASSPQGGLEQYF.

This clonotype has just a few counts. The rearrangement uses TRBV9 and TRBJ2-2; a possible D gene is TRBD1 (6 bases). Trimming stripped 3 bases from V and 7 bases from J, with 7 bases between. The germline V gene has CDR1 SGDLS and CDR2 YYNGEE. This CDR3 has 12 amino acids. The CDR3 nucleotides are TGTGCCAGCAGCGGAGGGGGCGGGGAGCTGTTTTTT. Translated, it gives CASSGGGGELFF. Variable domain in full (rest from reference TRBV9 and TRBJ2-2): DSGVTQTPKHLITATGQRVTLRCSPRSGDLSVYWYQQSLDQGLQFLIQYYNGEERAKGNILERFSAQQFPDLHSELNLSSLELGDSALYFCASSGGGGELFFGEGSRLTVL.

This clonotype was seen only a few times. The rearrangement links TRBV12-3 or TRBV12-4 to TRBJ1-2, with a tentative D call TRBD1 (6 bases). Trimming shortened V by 6 bases and J by 2 bases, and 16 bases separated the two germline ends. The length of the CDR3 is 15 residues. DNA of the CDR3: TGTGCCAGCAGCCCCGGGGGGGCCCAAAACTATGGCTACACCTTC. It codes for CASSPGGAQNYGYTF.

This clonotype has only one observation. The rearrangement links TRBV20-1 to TRBJ2-7, with 8 bases aligning to TRBD2. This CDR3 region has 14 residues. Losses at the gene ends were 5 bases for V and 6 bases for J; bases not matched to a gene: 12. Germline CDR1 is DFQATT and CDR2 is SNEGSKA (reference sequence). The CDR3 loop is CSAAAGTRASEQYF. CDR3 in DNA: TGCAGTGCTGCAGCCGGGACTAGGGCATCCGAGCAGTACTTC.

Comments on this clonotype: An end of the junction does not agree with germline; a read error may underlie this. The rearrangement uses TRBV7-2 and TRBJ2-1, with TRBD2 as a possible D gene (6 bases). This CDR3 contains 15 residues. Germline V lookup: CDR1 SGHTA, CDR2 FQGNSA. CDR3 region: CASSLRWDSYNKQFF. CDR3 nucleotide sequence: TGTGCCAGCAGCTTAAGGTGGGACTCCTACAATAAGCAGTTCTTC.

Ten or more counts support this clonotype. The chain carries TRBV6-6 and TRBJ2-5; D remains unclear. The CDR3 is made up of 13 amino acids. Germline CDR1 is MNHNY and CDR2 is SVGAGI (reference sequence). V gave up 2 bases and J gave up 5 bases, with 9 bases separating them. CDR3 nucleotides: TGTGCCAGCAGTTACCGAATAGTGGAGACCCAGTACTTC. Encoded protein: CASSYRIVETQYF.

This clonotype has a count of ten or more. The V call is TRBV6-2 or TRBV6-3, the J call TRBJ2-1, with D perhaps given as TRBD1 or TRBD2 (6 bases each). Germline CDR1 and CDR2: MNHEY and SVGEGT. Trimming took off 6 bases at V and 4 bases at J, with 16 bases between the two ends. This CDR3 comprises 15 residues. CDR3 sequence: CASSVAGHTYNEQFF. Here the CDR3 DNA reads TGTGCCAGCAGCGTCGCGGGACACACGTACAATGAGCAGTTCTTC.

This clonotype has just a few counts. The chain recombines TRBV28 with TRBJ1-6; a weak D match, TRBD1 (5 bases). Germline V gene lookup returns CDR1 MDHEN and CDR2 SYDVKM. Trimming left V 4 bases short and J 7 bases short, with 17 bases between. CDR3 length equals 16 residues. CDR3 nucleotide sequence: TGTGCCAGCAGTTCCGACTCAGGGTTATGGAATTCACCCCTCCACTTT. It encodes CASSSDSGLWNSPLHF.

In its sample, this clonotype was seen a few times. V usage is TRBV9 and J usage is TRBJ2-7, with 13 bases identical to TRBD2. This CDR3 spans 15 amino acids. The junction had 3 bases not matched to a gene; V was cut back by 0 bases and J by 6 bases. In germline, CDR1 is SGDLS, CDR2 YYNGEE. The chain's CDR3 is CASSVGTSGSFEQYF. CDR3 coding DNA: TGTGCCAGCAGCGTAGGGACTAGCGGGAGTTTCGAGCAGTACTTC.

Ten or more counts support this clonotype. J is TRBJ1-1 and V is TRBV6-2 or TRBV6-3; D is perhaps TRBD1 (6 bases). Trimming pared 5 bases from V and 1 base from J, leaving 20 bases between. The germline V gene encodes CDR1 MNHEY and CDR2 SVGEGT. This CDR3 has 17 residues. The CDR3 nucleotides are TGTGCCAGCAGTCGACACATCTCGGGGGCCCGGAACACTGAAGCTTTCTTT. Protein: CASSRHISGARNTEAFF.

The V call is TRBV30, the J call TRBJ2-3; D uncertain. CDR1 and CDR2 from the germline V gene are GTSNPN and SVGIG (reference sequence). The CDR3 extends over 11 amino acids. Trimming pared 1 base from V and 4 bases from J, leaving 3 bases between. This chain's CDR3 is CAWSEPDTQYF. CDR3 sequence (DNA): TGTGCCTGGAGTGAGCCAGATACGCAGTATTTT.

This clonotype showed up many times. The CDR3 spells CSASDPSGADEQYF. In DNA form, the CDR3 reads TGCAGTGCTAGTGACCCTAGTGGGGCGGACGAGCAGTACTTC. The genes are TRBV20-1 and TRBJ2-7; D perhaps matches TRBD1 (5 bases). In germline, CDR1 is DFQATT, CDR2 SNEGSKA (reference sequence). CDR3 length: 14 residues. Trimming pared 3 bases from V and 5 bases from J, leaving 17 bases between.